This T cell receptor (beta chain) was sequenced for a study of blood T cells in healthy people across ages. Study context: For every two T cells, template switching captured about one barcoded beta molecule. Findings and caveats of the study: With age, beta diversity per million T cells declined roughly linearly, significantly by about 37.

With V trimmed by 0 bases and J by 4 bases, 5 bases remained unmatched. This CDR3 has 15 amino acids. Of note for this clonotype: What it binds is unknown.

The authors drew approximately 9 milliliters of peripheral blood from each donor. Each sample used at least 6 million PBMCs. A second 7 to 11 cycle PCR used barcoded and J-beta primers. TCRdb redid the calling of the 5' RACE reads with MiXCR, one entry per CDR3 protein. This table has about 400,000 distinct CDR3 sequences, about 52% appearing once. The chain links TRBV12-3 or TRBV12-4 to TRBJ1-2; 7 bases line up with TRBD1. This receptor was identified in a man in his 60s in good health. The specimen sequenced was blood. The CDR3 is CASSLAEQGGYGYTF. The CDR3 DNA is TGTGCCAGCAGTTTAGCTGAGCAGGGGGGCTATGGCTACACCTTC.